This entry lists 28 T cell receptor beta chains sequenced from one sample in a study of cytomegalovirus exposure and HLA in healthy donors. PCR was performed using 60 Vbeta and 13 Jbeta primers. Here immunoSEQ multiplex PCR was the method, and the copy in TCRdb shows in-frame clones only, minus some. The sample lists over 120,000 clones; 8.5% to 10% were seen once. Sequencing input: PBMCs. Every receptor here comes from a man in his forties or fifties in good health and CMV-seronegative.

The chain couples TRBV2 to TRBJ2-5; 10 bases are a match to TRBD1. With V trimmed by 2 bases and J by 5 bases, 8 bases remained unmatched. The germline V gene encodes CDR1 SNHLY and CDR2 FYNNEI. This CDR3 region has 16 residues. For the CDR3, the DNA is TGTGCCAGCAGTGAATTCCGACAGGGGGCATGGGAGACCCAGTACTTC. It encodes CASSEFRQGAWETQYF.

This chain uses TRBV7-2 with TRBJ1-6, with 11 bases aligning to TRBD1. Germline trimming cut 3 bases from V and 14 bases from J; bases unmatched to any gene: 6. This CDR3 contains 14 residues. The germline CDR1 and CDR2 sequences are SGHTA and FQGNSA. The CDR3 is CASSLSPGQGALHF. The CDR3 nucleotides read TGTGCCAGCAGCTTGTCCCCGGGACAGGGGGCCCTCCACTTT.

CDR3: CASSFTGGRQPQHF. The CDR3 DNA reads TGTGCCAGCAGCTTCACAGGGGGCCGGCAGCCCCAGCATTTT. V gene TRBV7-8 combines with J gene TRBJ1-5, with 9 bases fitting TRBD1. Germline assignment: CDR1 SGHVS and CDR2 FQNEAQ. This CDR3 has 14 residues. V shed 3 bases and J 7 bases; nucleotides not matched to a gene: 4.

This clone has just a few counts. This chain joins TRBV5-5 and TRBJ2-2, with no clear D. The V end lost 7 bases, the J end lost 3 bases, and 13 bases lay between the germline ends. The CDR3 has 14 amino acids. The germline CDR1 and CDR2 sequences are SGHKS and YYEKEE (reference sequence). CDR3 region: CASVPRIDTGELFF. In DNA, the CDR3 is TGTGCCAGCGTCCCTAGGATTGACACCGGGGAGCTGTTTTTT.

This clone was observed a handful of times. J is TRBJ1-2 and V is TRBV6-5; D might be TRBD1 (5 bases). This CDR3 is 15 amino acids long. The V gene lost 6 bases and the J gene lost 5 bases, with 19 bases spanning the gap. Germline CDR1 reads MNHEY; CDR2 reads SVGAGI. The CDR3 loop is CASSRTLEGRYGYTF. The DNA of the CDR3 is TGTGCCAGCAGCCGAACTCTGGAGGGACGTTATGGCTACACCTTC.

The CDR3 sequence is CASSRTVDSNQPQHF. In DNA, the CDR3 is TGTGCCAGCAGCCGGACAGTAGATAGCAATCAGCCCCAGCATTTT. The chain combines TRBV7-9 with TRBJ1-5, with TRBD1 as a possible D gene (6 bases). Between the trimmed V and J ends, which lost 5 bases and 0 bases, there was a span of 11 bases. Germline V gene lookup returns CDR1 SEHNR and CDR2 FQNEAQ (reference sequence). The CDR3 totals 15 residues.

V and J are TRBV7-2 and TRBJ2-7; 7 nucleotides match TRBD1. The germline V gene encodes CDR1 SGHTA and CDR2 FQGNSA. V lost 5 bases, J lost 0 bases, and 4 bases stayed unmatched. This CDR3 contains 14 residues. The CDR3 DNA is TGTGCCAGCAGCCTAGGGACAGCCTCCTACGAGCAGTACTTC. Its translation: CASSLGTASYEQYF.

This sequence joins TRBV13 and TRBJ2-2, with 12 nucleotides matching TRBD2. The CDR3 sequence is 17 residues long. Per germline, CDR1 PRHDT and CDR2 FYEKMQ (reference sequence). V was clipped by 5 bases and J by 3 bases; unmatched bases: 7. The CDR3 here is CASSQLAGGFYTGELFF. CDR3 DNA: TGTGCCAGCAGCCAACTAGCGGGGGGCTTCTACACCGGGGAGCTGTTTTTT.

The rearrangement uses TRBV25-1 and TRBJ2-7; 7 bases are shared with TRBD2. The V segment lost 10 bases and the J segment 6 bases; nucleotides outside the gene matches: 9. The CDR3 consists of 12 residues. The germline V gene has CDR1 MGHDK and CDR2 SYGVNS. CDR3 sequence: CATGGLVIEQYF. As DNA, the CDR3 is TGTGCCACAGGAGGACTAGTCATCGAGCAGTACTTC.

The chain couples TRBV30 to TRBJ1-4, with 9 nucleotides matching TRBD1. CDR1 is GTSNPN, CDR2 SVGIG, per germline (reference sequence). The CDR3 has 15 amino acids. V dropped 1 base and J dropped 3; count of bases not matched to a gene: 3. CDR3 bases: TGTGCCTGGAGTGGACAGGGGGGCCCTAATGAAAAACTGTTTTTT. Encoded protein: CAWSGQGGPNEKLFF.

The gene calls are TRBV10-3 and TRBJ2-7; weak D call: TRBD1 (5 bases). CDR3 length equals 14 residues. The germline gives CDR1 ENHRY, CDR2 SYGVKD. V shed 7 bases and J shed 5 bases, with 18 bases lying between them. CDR3 protein: CAITGQGRPDEQYF. CDR3 bases: TGTGCCATCACTGGGCAGGGTCGTCCGGACGAGCAGTACTTC.

The chain employs TRBV5-4 and TRBJ2-7, with D tentatively TRBD2 (5 bases). V was clipped by 3 bases and J by 3 bases, with 19 bases between them. CDR1 SGHNT and CDR2 YYREEE come from the germline V gene (reference sequence). The CDR3 sequence is 16 residues long. In nucleotides, the CDR3 is TGTGCCAGCAGCTGGGCAACCGGGATTAAGGTCTACGAGCAGTACTTC. As protein: CASSWATGIKVYEQYF.

The chain has TRBV23-1 and TRBJ1-5, with a possible D match to TRBD1 (6 bases). TRBV23-1 is given ORF status, its function remaining uncertain. Trimming left V 6 bases short and J 0 bases short, with 15 bases between. The CDR3 is 16 residues long. Written as DNA, the CDR3 is TGCGCCAGCAGCCCAAAACAGGGCGATAGCAATCAGCCCCAGCATTTT. Translating it yields CASSPKQGDSNQPQHF.

V usage is TRBV7-2 and J usage is TRBJ2-7; TRBD2 matches at 8 bases. The V and J ends lost 5 bases and 2 bases, in that order; junction bases with no gene match: 8. Germline V CDR1 and CDR2: SGHTA, FQGNSA. CDR3 length equals 15 residues. This CDR3 reads CASSAGLGTTYEQYF. The DNA for the CDR3 is TGTGCCAGCAGCGCGGGACTAGGGACTACCTACGAGCAGTACTTC.

This clone was counted only a few times. The rearrangement uses TRBV4-1 and TRBJ2-1; 7 bases match TRBD2. The CDR3 has 16 amino acids. Germline lookup yields CDR1 MGHRA and CDR2 YSYEKL. V dropped 3 bases and J dropped 6; count of bases not matched to a gene: 11. Written as DNA, the CDR3 is TGCGCCAGCAGCCAGTCGATGGGAGCGGGACCCAATGAGCAGTTCTTC. Amino acid sequence: CASSQSMGAGPNEQFF.

This chain joins TRBV6-5 and TRBJ1-2; tentatively, D is TRBD1 (5 bases). The V gene lost 3 bases and the J gene lost 8 bases, with 16 bases spanning the gap. CDR1 is MNHEY and CDR2 is SVGAGI in the germline V gene. The CDR3 has 14 amino acids. The CDR3 nucleotides read TGTGCCAGCAGTTATTCCAGGGTAGCAGGGGGCTACACCTTC. As protein: CASSYSRVAGGYTF.

There are a few counts of this clone. The chain couples TRBV2 to TRBJ2-7, with D possibly being TRBD2 (5 bases). This CDR3 comprises 12 residues. Looked up from germline, CDR1 is SNHLY and CDR2 is FYNNEI. The V end was cut by 8 bases, the J end by 2 bases, with 10 bases between. The CDR3 DNA reads TGTGCCAGCTCGAGGAGGCCCTACGAGCAGTACTTC. It specifies CASSRRPYEQYF.

The chain recombines TRBV7-3 with TRBJ2-3; 14 bases align to TRBD2. CDR3 length: 18 residues. Germline V gives CDR1 SGHTA, CDR2 FQGTGA. As DNA, the CDR3 is TGTGCGACCCCATGGGGACTAGCGGGAGAAGGAGGGACAGATACGCAGTATTTT. Its protein product is CATPWGLAGEGGTDTQYF. Variable domain in full (rest from reference TRBV7-3 and TRBJ2-3): GAGVSQTPSNKVTEKGKYVELRCDPISGHTALYWYRQSLGQGPEFLIYFQGTGAADDSGLPNDRFFAVRPEGSVSTLKIQRTERGDSAVYLCATPWGLAGEGGTDTQYFGPGTRLTVL.

Only a few counts were recorded for this clone. The V gene is TRBV4-1, the J gene TRBJ2-5; TRBD2 might be the D (5 bases). The CDR3 has 14 residues. V shed 3 bases and J shed 4 bases, with 12 bases lying between them. Germline V lookup: CDR1 MGHRA, CDR2 YSYEKL. The DNA of the CDR3 is TGCGCCAGCAGCCAGGGTAGCGTAGTAGAGACCCAGTACTTC. Translating it yields CASSQGSVVETQYF.

This clone showed up just a few times. The rearrangement links TRBV28 to TRBJ2-5; 9 nucleotides line up with TRBD2. The CDR3 is 15 amino acids. V lost 7 bases and J lost 5; bases outside the gene matches: 11. CDR1 and CDR2 (germline): MDHEN, SYDVKM. In DNA form, the CDR3 reads TGTGCCAGCAAGGATTCTAGCGGGGAACGGGAGACCCAGTACTTC. It translates to CASKDSSGERETQYF.

A few counts support this clone. The chain carries TRBV4-1 and TRBJ2-7; 7 bases are shared with TRBD2. The CDR3 sequence is 14 residues long. Germline V gives CDR1 MGHRA, CDR2 YSYEKL. Trimming at V came to 3 bases and at J to 2 bases, leaving 4 bases not matched to a gene. As DNA, the CDR3 is TGCGCCAGCAGCCAGGGGGAGGGGACCTACGAGCAGTACTTC. This sequence encodes CASSQGEGTYEQYF.

This clone was observed at least ten times. The chain couples TRBV4-2 to TRBJ2-2, with 12 bases identical to TRBD2. CDR3 length equals 22 residues. The V and J ends lost 3 bases and 0 bases, in that order; junction bases with no gene match: 17. The germline gives CDR1 LGHNA, CDR2 YNFKEQ. The DNA for the CDR3 is TGTGCCAGCAGCCACCCCTTAGGACTAGCGGGGAGAGGAATTACGAACACCGGGGAGCTGTTTTTT. It codes for CASSHPLGLAGRGITNTGELFF.

V gene TRBV21-1 combines with J gene TRBJ2-5; the D call of TRBD1 is as the table states it, not checked on the DNA. TRBV21-1 is a recognized pseudogene. The CDR3 has 15 residues. The CDR3 region is CASPLRDRASETQYF. As DNA, the CDR3 is TGTGCCAGCCCTTTACGGGACAGGGCCTCAGAGACCCAGTACTTC.

This chain uses TRBV7-9 with TRBJ1-3; 7 positions match TRBD1. Germline V lookup: CDR1 SEHNR, CDR2 FQNEAQ (reference sequence). This CDR3 contains 14 residues. J was trimmed by 8 bases and V by 1 base; bases with no gene match: 5. DNA for the CDR3: TGTGCCAGCAGCTTAGAGGGACAGACGGACACCATATATTTT. Residues: CASSLEGQTDTIYF. The variable domain in full, with the rest retrieved from reference TRBV7-9 and TRBJ1-3, is DTGVSQNPRHKITKRGQNVTFRCDPISEHNRLYWYRQTLGQGPEFLTYFQNEAQLEKSRLLSDRFSAERPKGSFSTLEIQRTEQGDSAMYLCASSLEGQTDTIYFGEGSWLTVV.

On this clone: One end of the junction fails to match germline, which may point to a read error. Distinct nucleotide sequences in the sample also encode this CDR3. The V gene is TRBV29-1, the J gene TRBJ1-4; no clear D gene. There are 11 residues in the CDR3. The V gene's germline CDR1 is SQVTM and CDR2 ANQGSEA. CDR3 DNA sequence: TGCAGCGCCGCGGTGGCTGAAAAGCTGTTTTTT. Its translation: CSAAVAEKLFF.

The chain joins TRBV30 to TRBJ1-3; TRBD1 aligns across 11 bases. V lost 3 bases and J lost 4; bases outside the gene matches: 5. CDR1 is GTSNPN, CDR2 SVGIG, per germline (reference sequence). This CDR3 is built from 15 residues. The CDR3: CAWRRTGGLGNTIYF. In nucleotides, the CDR3 is TGTGCCTGGAGGAGGACAGGGGGCCTAGGAAACACCATATATTTT.

The genes are TRBV28 and TRBJ2-7, with a tentative D call TRBD1 (6 bases). Per germline, CDR1 MDHEN and CDR2 SYDVKM. The CDR3 spans 14 residues. With 4 bases removed from V and 0 bases from J, the gap between germline ends came to 10 bases. The CDR3 sequence: CASSWLRGSYEQYF. CDR3 coding DNA: TGTGCCAGCAGTTGGCTCAGGGGCTCCTACGAGCAGTACTTC.

The chain employs TRBV18 and TRBJ2-5; D might be TRBD2 (6 bases). With 0 bases removed from V and 4 bases from J, the gap between germline ends came to 15 bases. From germline, CDR1 is KGHSH and CDR2 LQKENI. The CDR3 spans 16 residues. CDR3 sequence (DNA): TGTGCCAGCTCACCACCGTTAGCCGGGACTGCAGAGACCCAGTACTTC. Translated: CASSPPLAGTAETQYF.